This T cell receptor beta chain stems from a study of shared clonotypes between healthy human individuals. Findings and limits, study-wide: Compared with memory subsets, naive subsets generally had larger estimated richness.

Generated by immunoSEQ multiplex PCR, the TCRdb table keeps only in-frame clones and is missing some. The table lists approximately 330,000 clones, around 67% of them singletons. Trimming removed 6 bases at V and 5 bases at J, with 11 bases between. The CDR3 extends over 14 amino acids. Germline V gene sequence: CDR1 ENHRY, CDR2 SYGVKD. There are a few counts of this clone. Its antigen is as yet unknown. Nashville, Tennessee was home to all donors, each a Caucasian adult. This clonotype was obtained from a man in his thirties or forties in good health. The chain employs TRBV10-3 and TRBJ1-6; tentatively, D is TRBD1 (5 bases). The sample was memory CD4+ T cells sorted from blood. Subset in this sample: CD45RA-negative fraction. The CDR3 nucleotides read TGTGCCATCAGAGGGGAAGGGGATAATTCACCCCTCCACTTT. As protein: CAIRGEGDNSPLHF.